Sequencing of this TCR beta chain was carried out in a study of CD8 T cells in Susac syndrome. The CDR3 consists of 17 residues. With V trimmed by 5 bases and J by 4 bases, 8 bases remained unmatched. Germline-derived CDR1 and CDR2 are SGHNT and YENEEA. Negative magnetic isolation gave CD8+ and CD4+ cells; FACS enriched CD8+ TEMRA. The RNA input was about 0.5 to 1 ug, and it was reverse transcribed with random hexamers. The method of amplification for TCR beta CDR3 was immunoSEQ multiplex PCR, covering 54 Vbeta and 13 Jbeta. TCRdb re-analysed the immunoSEQ multiplex PCR reads in MiXCR, keeping a single row per CDR3 protein. The sample yields some 130,000 distinct CDR3 sequences, roughly 94% seen once.

The source material was CD8+ T cells from PBMCs. The source of this sequence is a human donor with Susac syndrome. V gene TRBV11-3 combines with J gene TRBJ2-1, with TRBD2 identical over 13 bases. This CDR3 reads CASSPPGLAGRYNEQFF. CDR3 nucleotide sequence: TGTGCCAGCAGCCCTCCGGGACTAGCGGGGAGGTACAATGAGCAGTTCTTC.